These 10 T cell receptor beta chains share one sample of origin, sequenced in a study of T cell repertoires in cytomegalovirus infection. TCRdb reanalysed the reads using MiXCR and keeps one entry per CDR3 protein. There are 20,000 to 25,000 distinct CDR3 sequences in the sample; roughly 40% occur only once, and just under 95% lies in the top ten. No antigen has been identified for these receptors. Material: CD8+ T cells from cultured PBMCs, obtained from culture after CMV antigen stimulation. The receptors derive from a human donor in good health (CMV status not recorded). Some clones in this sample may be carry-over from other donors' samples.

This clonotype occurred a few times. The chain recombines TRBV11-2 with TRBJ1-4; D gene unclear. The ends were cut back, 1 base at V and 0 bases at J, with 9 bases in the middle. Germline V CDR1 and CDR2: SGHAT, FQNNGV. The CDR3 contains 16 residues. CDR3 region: CASSLGVGATNEKLFF. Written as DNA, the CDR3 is TGTGCCAGCAGCTTAGGAGTCGGAGCAACTAATGAAAAACTGTTTTTT.

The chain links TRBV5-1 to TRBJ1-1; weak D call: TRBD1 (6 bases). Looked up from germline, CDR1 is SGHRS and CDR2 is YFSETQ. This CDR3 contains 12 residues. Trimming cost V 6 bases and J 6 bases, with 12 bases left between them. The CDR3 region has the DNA TGCGCCAGCAAAGGGGGGCGTCCTGAAGCTTTCTTT. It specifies CASKGGRPEAFF. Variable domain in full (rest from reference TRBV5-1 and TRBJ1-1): KAGVTQTPRYLIKTRGQQVTLSCSPISGHRSVSWYQQTPGQGLQFLFEYFSETQRNKGNFPGRFSGRQFSNSRSEMNVSTLELGDSALYLCASKGGRPEAFFGQGTRLTVV.

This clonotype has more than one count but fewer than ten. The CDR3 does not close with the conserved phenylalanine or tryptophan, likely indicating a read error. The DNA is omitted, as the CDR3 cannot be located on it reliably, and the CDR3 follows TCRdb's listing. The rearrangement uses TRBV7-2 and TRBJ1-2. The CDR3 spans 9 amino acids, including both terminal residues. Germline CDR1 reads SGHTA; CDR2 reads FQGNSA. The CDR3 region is CASSLAGLG.

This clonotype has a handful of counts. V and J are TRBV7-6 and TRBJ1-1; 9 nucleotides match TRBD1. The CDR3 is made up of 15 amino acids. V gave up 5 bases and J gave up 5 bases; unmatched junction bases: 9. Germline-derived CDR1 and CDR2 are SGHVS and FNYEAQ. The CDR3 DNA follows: TGTGCCAGCAGCGCAGAACAGGGGGCGCGGACTGAAGCTTTCTTT. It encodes CASSAEQGARTEAFF.

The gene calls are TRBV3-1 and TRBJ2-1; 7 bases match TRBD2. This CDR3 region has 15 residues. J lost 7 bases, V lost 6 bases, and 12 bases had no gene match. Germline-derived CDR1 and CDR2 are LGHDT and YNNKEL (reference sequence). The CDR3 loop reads CASSHSGPGWNEQFF. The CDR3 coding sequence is TGTGCCAGCAGTCATAGCGGGCCCGGGTGGAATGAGCAGTTCTTC.

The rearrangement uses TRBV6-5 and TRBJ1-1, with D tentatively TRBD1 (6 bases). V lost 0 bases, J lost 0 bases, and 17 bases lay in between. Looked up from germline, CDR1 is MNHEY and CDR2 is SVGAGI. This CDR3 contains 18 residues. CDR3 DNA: TGTGCCAGCAGTTACTCGAAACCGGGACACGCCATGAACACTGAAGCTTTCTTT. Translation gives CASSYSKPGHAMNTEAFF.

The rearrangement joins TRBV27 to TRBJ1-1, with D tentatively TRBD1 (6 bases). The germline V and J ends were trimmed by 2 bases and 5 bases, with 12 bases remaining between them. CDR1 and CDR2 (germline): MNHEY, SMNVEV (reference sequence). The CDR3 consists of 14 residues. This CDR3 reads CASSLRTDGTEAFF. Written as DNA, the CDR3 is TGTGCCAGCAGTTTACGGACAGACGGGACTGAAGCTTTCTTT.

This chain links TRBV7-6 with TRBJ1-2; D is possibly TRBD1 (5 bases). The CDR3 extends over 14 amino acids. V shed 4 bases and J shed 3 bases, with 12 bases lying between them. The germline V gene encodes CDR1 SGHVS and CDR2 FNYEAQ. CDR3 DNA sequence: TGTGCCAGCAGCTCCCCCCAGGGTGACTATGGCTACACCTTC. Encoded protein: CASSSPQGDYGYTF. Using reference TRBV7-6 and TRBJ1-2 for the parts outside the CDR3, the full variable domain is GAGVSQSPRYKVTKRGQDVALRCDPISGHVSLYWYRQALGQGPEFLTYFNYEAQQDKSGLPNDRFSAERPEGSISTLTIQRTEQRDSAMYRCASSSPQGDYGYTFGSGTRLTVV.

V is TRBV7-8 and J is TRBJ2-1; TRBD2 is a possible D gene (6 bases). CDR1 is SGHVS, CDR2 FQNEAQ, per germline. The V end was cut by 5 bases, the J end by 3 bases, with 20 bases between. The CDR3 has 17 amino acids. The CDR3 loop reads CASSPNGREWGYNEQFF. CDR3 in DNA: TGTGCCAGCAGCCCAAACGGACGGGAGTGGGGCTACAATGAGCAGTTCTTC.

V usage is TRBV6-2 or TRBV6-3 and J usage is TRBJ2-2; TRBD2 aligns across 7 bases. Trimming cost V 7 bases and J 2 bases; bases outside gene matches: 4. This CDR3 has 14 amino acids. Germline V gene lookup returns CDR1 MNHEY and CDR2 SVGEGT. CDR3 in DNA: TGTGCCAGCATGACTAGCTTCAACACCGGGGAGCTGTTTTTT. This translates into CASMTSFNTGELFF.